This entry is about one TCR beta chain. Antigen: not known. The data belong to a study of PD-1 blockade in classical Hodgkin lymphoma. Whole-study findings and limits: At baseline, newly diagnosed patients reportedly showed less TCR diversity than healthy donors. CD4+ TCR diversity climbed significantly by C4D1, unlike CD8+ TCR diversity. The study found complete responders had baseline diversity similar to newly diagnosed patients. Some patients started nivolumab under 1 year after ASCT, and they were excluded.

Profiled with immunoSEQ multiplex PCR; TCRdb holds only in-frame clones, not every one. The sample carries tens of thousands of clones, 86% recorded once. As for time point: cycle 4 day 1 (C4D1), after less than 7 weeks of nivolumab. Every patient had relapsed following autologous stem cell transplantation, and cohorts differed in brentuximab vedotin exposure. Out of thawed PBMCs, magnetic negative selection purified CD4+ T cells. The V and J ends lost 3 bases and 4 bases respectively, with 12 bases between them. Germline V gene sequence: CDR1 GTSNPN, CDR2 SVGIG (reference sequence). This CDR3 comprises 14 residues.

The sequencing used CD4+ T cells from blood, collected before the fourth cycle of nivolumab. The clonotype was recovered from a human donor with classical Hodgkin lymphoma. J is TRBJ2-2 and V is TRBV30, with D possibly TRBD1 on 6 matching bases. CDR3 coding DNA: TGTGCCTGGAGGAGGGGGTTTGGCACCGGGGAGCTGTTTTTT. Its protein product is CAWRRGFGTGELFF. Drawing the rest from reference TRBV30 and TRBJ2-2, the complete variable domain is SQTIHQWPATLVQPVGSPLSLECTVEGTSNPNLYWYRQAAGRGLQLLFYSVGIGQISSEVPQNLSASRPQDRQFILSSKKLLLSDSGFYLCAWRRGFGTGELFFGEGSRLTVL.